These 20 T cell receptor beta chains were sequenced from one sample in a study of post-analysis software for immune sequencing data. Whole-study results and caveats: Elevated frequency relative to controls characterized several TRBV segments in patients, TRBV5-6, TRBV5-1 and TRBV20-1 among them.

Their target antigens are unknown. Unique molecular identifiers featured in each of the TCR beta cDNA libraries. A single record per CDR3 protein comes from TCRdb applying MiXCR to the PCR reads. The data contain roughly 580,000 distinct CDR3 sequences, roughly 45% of them singletons. The sequenced sample consisted of blood. These receptors came from a girl aged 10-17 years with multiple sclerosis.

This rearrangement joins TRBV7-9 to TRBJ2-2, with a possible D match to TRBD1 (7 bases). The CDR3 sequence is 15 residues long. From germline, CDR1 is SEHNR and CDR2 FQNEAQ (reference sequence). The germline V and J ends were trimmed by 8 bases and 3 bases, with 16 bases remaining between them. CDR3 in DNA: TGTGCCAGCTATTCAACAGGGGAGGACACCGGGGAGCTGTTTTTT. This gives the protein CASYSTGEDTGELFF.

The rearrangement uses TRBV12-3 or TRBV12-4 and TRBJ2-5; the D is unclear. CDR3 length: 12 amino acids. Trimming stripped 7 bases from V and 9 bases from J, with 15 bases between. CDR3 in DNA: TGTGCCAGCAACCGAAGACAAGCCGCCCAGTACTTC. The encoded protein is CASNRRQAAQYF.

The chain combines TRBV7-9 with TRBJ2-7; D remains unclear. V lost 4 bases, J lost 5 bases, and 12 bases lay in between. The CDR3 spans 13 residues. Germline V gene sequence: CDR1 SEHNR, CDR2 FQNEAQ (reference sequence). In DNA form, the CDR3 reads TGTGCCAGCAGCTCCCGTGGTGGAAACGAGCAGTACTTC. As protein: CASSSRGGNEQYF.

This clonotype was observed a handful of times. The chain joins TRBV6-1 to TRBJ1-2, with D possibly being TRBD1 (6 bases). Germline CDR1 reads MNHNS; CDR2 reads SASEGT. V was clipped by 0 bases and J by 7 bases, with 12 bases between them. The CDR3 runs 14 residues. The CDR3: CASSEAGGASGYTF. In nucleotides, the CDR3 is TGTGCCAGCAGTGAAGCAGGGGGGGCGAGTGGCTACACCTTC.

This clonotype was seen a few times. This rearrangement joins TRBV6-6 to TRBJ1-2, with a tentative D call TRBD1 (5 bases). Germline V CDR1 and CDR2: MNHNY, SVGAGI (reference sequence). The CDR3 runs 14 residues. V gave up 6 bases and J gave up 5 bases, with 16 bases separating them. Written as DNA, the CDR3 is TGTGCCAGCAGACAAATTAGGGGAGGGTATGGCTACACCTTC. Translation gives CASRQIRGGYGYTF.

Only one count was recorded for this clonotype. The CDR3 sequence is CASSGSNYNEQYF. CDR3 sequence (DNA): TGTGCCAGCAGTGGCTCCAACTACAATGAGCAGTACTTC. The V and J genes are TRBV6-2 or TRBV6-3 and TRBJ2-1, with D hard to call. The end of the DNA fits TRBJ2-7 better, so the J call may be wrong. From germline, CDR1 is MNHEY and CDR2 SVGEGT. CDR3 length equals 13 residues.

The chain combines TRBV12-3 or TRBV12-4 with TRBJ1-2, with D hard to call. The CDR3 extends over 13 amino acids. The V end lost 6 bases, the J end lost 0 bases, and 8 bases lay between the germline ends. The CDR3 DNA reads TGTGCCAGCAGGTCCGGGCCTAACTATGGCTACACCTTC. It encodes CASRSGPNYGYTF.

This chain links TRBV20-1 with TRBJ2-4, with 7 bases fitting TRBD2. The germline CDR1 and CDR2 sequences are DFQATT and SNEGSKA (reference sequence). The CDR3 sequence is 13 residues long. V lost 6 bases, J lost 4 bases, and 6 bases stayed unmatched. DNA for the CDR3: TGCAGTGCGACCGGCGGGGGAAAAAACATTCAGTACTTC. It yields the protein CSATGGGKNIQYF.

This chain links TRBV6-5 with TRBJ2-5; D is unclear. The germline CDR1 and CDR2 sequences are MNHEY and SVGAGI. With 0 bases removed from V and 7 bases from J, the gap between germline ends came to 12 bases. CDR3 length: 14 residues. The CDR3 spells CASSYSGLGTTQYF. The CDR3 bases are TGTGCCAGCAGTTACTCAGGGTTAGGAACGACCCAGTACTTC.

V is TRBV12-5 and J is TRBJ1-1; D is unresolved. Per the germline V gene, CDR1 is LGHNT and CDR2 is FRNRAP. The V end lost 6 bases, the J end lost 0 bases, and 8 bases lay between the germline ends. The CDR3 length is 13 residues. CDR3 sequence: CASGRVMNTEAFF. The CDR3 DNA follows: TGTGCTAGTGGGAGGGTTATGAACACTGAAGCTTTCTTT.

The J gene is TRBJ2-7, the V gene TRBV5-5, with D possibly TRBD2 on 5 matching bases. TRBJ2-5 explains the end of the DNA better; the J call may be wrong. CDR3 length equals 16 residues. Germline values: CDR1 SGHKS, CDR2 YYEKEE (reference sequence). CDR3 DNA: TGTGCCAGCAGCTCCCTGGCGCTAGCCATACGGGAGACCCAGTACTTC. It translates to CASSSLALAIRETQYF.

DNA for the CDR3: TGTGCCAGCAGTTACTCGTGGGAGGAGACCCAGTACTTC. Protein: CASSYSWEETQYF. This chain joins TRBV6-5 and TRBJ2-5, with a weak D call TRBD2 (5 bases). V was clipped by 0 bases and J by 5 bases, with 7 bases between them. The germline gives CDR1 MNHEY, CDR2 SVGAGI. CDR3 length equals 13 residues.

The chain uses TRBV12-3 or TRBV12-4 and TRBJ1-5, with 8 bases aligning to TRBD1. The CDR3 contains 14 residues. V was pared by 2 bases and J by 7 bases, with 4 bases of the junction left unmatched. CDR3 sequence reads: CASSLNRGEQPQHF. CDR3 DNA sequence: TGTGCCAGCAGTTTAAACAGGGGGGAACAGCCCCAGCATTTT.

This chain uses TRBV27 with TRBJ1-2; D unresolved. Looked up from germline, CDR1 is MNHEY and CDR2 is SMNVEV (reference sequence). The CDR3 contains 13 residues. The V gene lost 6 bases and the J gene lost 3 bases, with 11 bases spanning the gap. The chain's CDR3 is CASRSSGDYGYTF. The CDR3, as DNA: TGTGCCAGCAGGTCATCCGGGGACTATGGCTACACCTTC.

The chain links TRBV3-1 to TRBJ1-5, with no clear D. CDR1 is LGHDT and CDR2 is YNNKEL in the germline V gene (reference sequence). Trimming removed 0 bases at V and 4 bases at J, with 7 bases between. The CDR3 totals 14 residues. CDR3 coding DNA: TGTGCCAGCAGCCAAGATTTGAGAAATCAGCCCCAGCATTTT. This gives the protein CASSQDLRNQPQHF.

This clonotype turned up a few times. This chain connects TRBV5-8 to TRBJ1-2; 10 bases fit TRBD1. CDR1 and CDR2 from the germline V gene are SGHTS and YDEGEE. The V gene end was trimmed by 4 bases and the J gene end by 4 bases; junction bases not matched to a gene: 7. CDR3 size: 15 residues. The CDR3 region is CASSPRTGGFYGYTF. The CDR3 DNA is TGTGCCAGCAGCCCGAGGACAGGGGGTTTCTATGGCTACACCTTC.

The chain carries TRBV24-1 and TRBJ2-1; 14 positions agree with TRBD2. V was clipped by 3 bases and J by 6 bases; unmatched bases: 9. Per the germline V gene, CDR1 is KGHDR and CDR2 is SFDVKD. This CDR3 spans 18 amino acids. CDR3 sequence: CATSDATWGLAGVNEQFF. CDR3 coding DNA: TGTGCCACCAGTGATGCGACCTGGGGACTAGCGGGGGTCAATGAGCAGTTCTTC.

The sample holds a few counts of this clonotype. The chain couples TRBV25-1 to TRBJ2-5; TRBD2 matches 7 bases. Per germline, CDR1 MGHDK and CDR2 SYGVNS. The CDR3 has 16 amino acids. V lost 0 bases to trimming and J lost 1 base; unmatched junction nucleotides: 5. As DNA, the CDR3 is TGTGCCAGCAGTGAATATCAAGCGGGGACCCAAGAGACCCAGTACTTC. Protein: CASSEYQAGTQETQYF.

This clonotype was seen more than once but under ten times. The gene calls are TRBV25-1 and TRBJ2-7; the D gene is possibly TRBD1 (5 bases). The CDR3 sequence is 14 residues long. The germline CDR1 and CDR2 sequences are MGHDK and SYGVNS. V was shortened by 4 bases and J by 5 bases, with 15 bases between the two germline ends. The CDR3 protein is CASSGQFPRDEQYF. DNA of the CDR3: TGTGCCAGCAGTGGACAGTTCCCTCGGGACGAGCAGTACTTC.

The rearrangement links TRBV29-1 to TRBJ1-1; D remains ambiguous. V was clipped by 3 bases and J by 3 bases, with 14 bases between them. CDR1 SQVTM and CDR2 ANQGSEA come from the germline V gene. The CDR3 runs 14 residues. The CDR3 is CSVDFRQKYTEAFF. The CDR3 DNA reads TGCAGCGTTGATTTTCGGCAGAAGTACACTGAAGCTTTCTTT.